Listed below are T cell receptor beta chains from one sample, sequenced in a study of beta chain features in type 1 diabetes. Data came from immunoSEQ multiplex PCR; TCRdb stores just in-frame clones and leaves some out. The sample includes about 280,000 clones, about 15% of them seen just once. Source material: naive CD4+ T cells from blood. The receptors originated from a man between 18 and 35 years old with type 1 diabetes. The CDR3 runs from the conserved cysteine through the conserved F or W. D genes are given only for firm matches. Rows give clone size only sometimes, using once, few, many, or a class for an expanded clone.

. TRBJ1-4 . TRBV29-1 CSVVDRVEEKLFF TGCAGCGTCGTGGACAGAGTGGAGGAAAAACTGTTTTTT
. TRBJ2-7 . TRBV7-2 CASSQVGSIQNEQYF TGTGCCAGCAGCCAAGTCGGTAGCATTCAGAACGAGCAGTACTTC
TRBD2 TRBJ2-1 . TRBV14 CASSQVRGRVYNEQFF TGTGCCAGCAGCCAAGTTCGCGGGAGGGTATACAATGAGCAGTTCTTC
TRBD1 TRBJ2-2 . TRBV9 CASSVERGLGELFF TGTGCCAGCAGCGTAGAAAGGGGGCTCGGGGAGCTGTTTTTT
TRBD2 TRBJ2-5 . TRBV7-2 CASSARGGLETQYF TGTGCCAGCAGCGCACGGGGGGGCCTGGAGACCCAGTACTTC
. TRBJ2-1 . TRBV2 CASKGQKNEQFF TGTGCCAGCAAGGGACAAAAAAATGAGCAGTTCTTC
TRBD1 TRBJ1-2 . TRBV7-9 CASSLMGQGDYGYTF TGTGCCAGCAGCTTAATGGGACAGGGTGACTATGGCTACACCTTC
. TRBJ1-4 few TRBV30 CAWSRNEKLFF TGTGCCTGGAGTCGTAATGAAAAACTGTTTTTT
. TRBJ1-1 few TRBV4-1 CASSQVGGRDTEAFF TGCGCCAGCAGCCAAGTTGGGGGCAGGGACACTGAAGCTTTCTTT
TRBD2 TRBJ2-1 few TRBV6-5 CASSMGLAGGEQFF TGTGCCAGCAGTATGGGACTAGCGGGGGGTGAGCAGTTCTTC
. TRBJ2-3 . TRBV18 CASSPSRDTQYF TGTGCCAGCTCACCATCGCGAGATACGCAGTATTTT
. TRBJ1-2 few TRBV29-1 CSVEQAFDSADTF TGCAGCGTGGAGCAAGCCTTTGACAGCGCGGATACCTTC
TRBD1 TRBJ1-4 few TRBV5-4 CASSSDAGTGSEKLFF TGTGCCAGCAGCTCTGATGCCGGGACAGGGAGTGAAAAACTGTTTTTT
TRBD1 TRBJ2-5 few TRBV28 CASSPGGQGRKTQYF TGTGCCAGCAGTCCGGGGGGACAGGGACGAAAGACCCAGTACTTC
. TRBJ2-7 . TRBV11-2 CASSLGGVLYEQYF TGTGCCAGCAGCTTAGGGGGGGTTCTGTACGAGCAGTACTTC
TRBD2 TRBJ2-7 . TRBV15 CATSFGREGYEQYF TGTGCCACCAGCTTTGGCAGGGAGGGTTACGAGCAGTACTTC
TRBD1 TRBJ2-3 few TRBV6-6 CASNPQGADTQYF TGTGCCAGCAACCCCCAGGGGGCAGATACGCAGTATTTT
TRBD1 TRBJ2-7 . TRBV18 CASSPRDRGSYEQYF TGTGCCAGCTCACCCAGGGACAGGGGATCCTACGAGCAGTACTTC